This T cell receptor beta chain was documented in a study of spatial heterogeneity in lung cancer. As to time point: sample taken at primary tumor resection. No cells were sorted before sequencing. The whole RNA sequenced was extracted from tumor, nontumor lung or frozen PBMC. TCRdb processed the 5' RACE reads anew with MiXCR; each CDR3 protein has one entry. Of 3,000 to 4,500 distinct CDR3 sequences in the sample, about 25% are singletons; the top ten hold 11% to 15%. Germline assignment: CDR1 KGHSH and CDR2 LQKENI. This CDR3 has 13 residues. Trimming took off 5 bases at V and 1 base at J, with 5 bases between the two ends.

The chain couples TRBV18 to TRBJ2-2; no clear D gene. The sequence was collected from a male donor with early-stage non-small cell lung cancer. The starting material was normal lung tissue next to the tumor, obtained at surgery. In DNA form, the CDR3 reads TGTGCCAGCTCATCAGAGAACACCGGGGAGCTGTTTTTT. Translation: CASSSENTGELFF.